The T cell receptor (beta chain) under discussion was sequenced for a study of blood T cell repertoires in COVID-19. Across the study: There were acute and convalescent COVID-19 samples, and they came from the United States, Italy and Spain. Sample material is recorded as cDNA or gDNA derived from T cells, B-cell-depleted T cells, or PBMCs.

In the original workflow: By means of reference gene primer amplification, nucleated cell counts were estimated. TCRdb's copy holds only in-frame clones and misses some; the assay was immunoSEQ multiplex PCR. V, J and clone size are taken as reported in that table, and D and trimming were inferred from the DNA itself. The repertoire has 140,000 or so clones, around nine tenths of them found once; the top ten carry 8.6%. Trimming cost V 6 bases and J 4 bases, with 10 bases left between them. Looked up from germline, CDR1 is MNHNY and CDR2 is SVGAGI (reference sequence). There are 12 residues in the CDR3.

This chain links TRBV6-6 with TRBJ2-7, with D maybe TRBD1 (6 bases). The sequence was collected from a woman aged 45-60 years with active or convalescent COVID-19. Sequencing was done on a sample of peripheral blood. The CDR3 nucleotides are TGTGCCAGCAGCCCCCAGGGGTACGAGCAGTACTTC. It encodes CASSPQGYEQYF.